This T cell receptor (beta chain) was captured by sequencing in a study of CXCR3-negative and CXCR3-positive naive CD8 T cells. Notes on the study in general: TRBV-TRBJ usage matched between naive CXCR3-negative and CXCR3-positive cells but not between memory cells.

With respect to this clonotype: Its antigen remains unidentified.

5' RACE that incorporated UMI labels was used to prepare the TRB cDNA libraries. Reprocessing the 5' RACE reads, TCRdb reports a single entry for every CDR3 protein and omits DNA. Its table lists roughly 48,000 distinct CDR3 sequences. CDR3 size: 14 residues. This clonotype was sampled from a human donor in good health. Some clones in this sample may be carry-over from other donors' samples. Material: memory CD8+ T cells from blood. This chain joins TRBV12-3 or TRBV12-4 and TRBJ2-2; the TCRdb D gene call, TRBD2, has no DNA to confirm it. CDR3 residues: CASRGTGFTGELFF.